This entry describes one TCR beta chain. Its cognate antigen is unknown. This record belongs to a study of T cell repertoires in cytomegalovirus infection. Study at large: It was the public TCR beta signatures that indicated both CMV infection and matching HLA type.

This CDR3 has 15 amino acids. Trimming at V came to 4 bases and at J to 5 bases, leaving 8 bases not matched to a gene. Germline CDR1 is KGHSH and CDR2 is LQKENI. Study findings and constraints: Clonotypes of TCR beta that were HLA-C-restricted and CMV-specific dominated the ex vivo response.

In TCRdb, the reads were re-called with MiXCR into one record per CDR3 protein. The sample holds hundreds of thousands of distinct CDR3 sequences, roughly 17% seen once. The chain has TRBV18 and TRBJ2-5; 9 bases line up with TRBD1. The source material was PBMCs. The sequence was collected from a human donor in good health (CMV status not recorded). Some clones in this sample may be carry-over from other donors' samples. The CDR3 spells CASSRAGTGMETQYF. The CDR3 DNA reads TGTGCCAGCTCACGCGCCGGGACAGGGATGGAGACCCAGTACTTC.